This is a list of T cell receptor beta chains from one sample in a study of cytomegalovirus exposure and HLA in healthy donors. Clones were read by immunoSEQ multiplex PCR, and TCRdb kept only the in-frame ones, dropping some. Seen here are about 130,000 clones, roughly 80% observed once, and the top ten hold 4%. What was sequenced was PBMCs. These TCRs come from a man aged 18 to 35 in good health and CMV-seropositive. Both conserved end residues are part of each CDR3. D genes are given only for firm matches. Only part of the rows carry a size: once, few, many, or a class if the clone is expanded.

D	V	J	size	DNA	CDR3
-	TRBV25-1	TRBJ2-1	-	TGTGCCAGCAGTGAGGACTACACATACAATGAGCAGTTCTTC	CASSEDYTYNEQFF
-	TRBV7-6	TRBJ1-2	once	TGTGCCAGCAGCTTAGAATCAGGGTTCTATGGCTACACCTTC	CASSLESGFYGYTF
-	TRBV23-1	TRBJ2-4	-	TGCGCCAGCAGTCAATCCAGAGCCAAAAACATTCAGTACTTC	CASSQSRAKNIQYF
-	TRBV5-1	TRBJ2-7	-	TGCGCCAGCAGCTCCGGGAGTGTCTACGAGCAGTACTTC	CASSSGSVYEQYF
-	TRBV7-2	TRBJ1-2	-	TGTGCCAGCAGCTTAGAGTCTGCGAACTATGGCTACACCTTC	CASSLESANYGYTF
-	TRBV12-5	TRBJ2-2	-	TGTGCTAGTGGACAGGGCACCACCGGGGAGCTGTTTTTT	CASGQGTTGELFF
-	TRBV18	TRBJ1-2	-	TGTGCCAGCTCGCCAGAGAACTATGGCTACACCTTC	CASSPENYGYTF
TRBD2	TRBV4-2	TRBJ2-7	-	TGTGCCAGCAGCCAAGATAGCGGGATGGGTACCTACGAGCAGTACTTC	CASSQDSGMGTYEQYF
-	TRBV2	TRBJ2-5	-	TGTGCCAGCAGTGACGACAGATGGGAGACCCAGTACTTC	CASSDDRWETQYF
TRBD1	TRBV7-7	TRBJ2-3	-	TGTGCTAGCAGCTCCGGCGGAGGACAGGGAGACCTAGATACGCAGTATTTT	CASSSGGGQGDLDTQYF
-	TRBV6-6	TRBJ1-5	once	TGTGCCGTAAGAGTTTATAGCAATCAGCCCCAGCATTTT	CAVRVYSNQPQHF
-	TRBV30	TRBJ2-2	-	TGTGCCTGGAGGACAGGAAATATGGGTGTCGGGGAGCTGTTTTTT	CAWRTGNMGVGELFF
-	TRBV2	TRBJ1-6	-	TGTGCCAGCAGTGAACAGGGTAGCTCCTATAATTCACCCCTCCACTTT	CASSEQGSSYNSPLHF
-	TRBV4-1	TRBJ2-3	-	TGCGCCAGCAGCCAGGAGATTAGGGATACGCAGTATTTT	CASSQEIRDTQYF
-	TRBV27	TRBJ2-2	-	TGTGCCAGCAGGCCGACAGGGAGGACCACCGGGGAGCTGTTTTTT	CASRPTGRTTGELFF
-	TRBV6-6	TRBJ1-5	-	TGTGCCAGCAGTTTGGACGGGGTGGGCAATCAGCCCCAGCATTTT	CASSLDGVGNQPQHF
TRBD1	TRBV7-9	TRBJ2-1	-	TGTGCCAGCCGAGATCTCCGGGACAGGAGCGTCTTC	CASRDLRDRSVF
TRBD2	TRBV7-2	TRBJ2-2	-	TGTGCCAGCAGCTTAGTAGGACTAGTATACGCCGGGGAGCTGTTTTTT	CASSLVGLVYAGELFF
-	TRBV4-3	TRBJ1-3	-	TGCGCCAGCAGCCAAGCGCAGGGGTTGAACACCATATATTTT	CASSQAQGLNTIYF
TRBD2	TRBV2	TRBJ2-1	once	TGTGCCAGCAGTGATTGGACTAGCAATGAGCAGTTCTTC	CASSDWTSNEQFF
TRBD1	TRBV29-1	TRBJ1-1	-	TGCAGCGGAACCGGGACAGGGGGCGCTACTGAAGCTTTCTTT	CSGTGTGGATEAFF
TRBD1	TRBV15	TRBJ1-2	-	TGTGCCACCAGCAGAGGACGGGGACAGAACTATGGCTACACCTTC	CATSRGRGQNYGYTF
-	TRBV7-9	TRBJ2-7	-	TGTGCCAGCAGCTTAAATGCGCCCTACGAGCAGTACTTC	CASSLNAPYEQYF
-	TRBV27	TRBJ1-5	few	TGTGCCAGCAGTTTCGGAGGGACTCAGCCCCAGCATTTT	CASSFGGTQPQHF
TRBD2	TRBV2	TRBJ2-7	-	TGTGCCAGCAGTGGCGGGGGGACCTACGAGCAGTACTTC	CASSGGGTYEQYF
-	TRBV7-6	TRBJ1-1	few	TGTGCCAGCAGCTTAGACAGGTCGAACACTGAAGCTTTCTTT	CASSLDRSNTEAFF
TRBD2	TRBV5-4	TRBJ2-3	few	TGTGCCAGCAGCTCCCGGACTAGCGGGGGCCTGGATACGCAGTATTTT	CASSSRTSGGLDTQYF
-	TRBV5-4	TRBJ2-7	few	TGTGCCAGCAGCTTAGACTATTCCTACGAGCAGTACTTC	CASSLDYSYEQYF
TRBD2	TRBV19	TRBJ2-1	-	TGTGCCAGTAGTATACTAGCGGGAGATGGCAATGAGCAGTTCTTC	CASSILAGDGNEQFF
-	TRBV27	TRBJ1-1	-	TGTGCCAGCAGTTTATATCAGGGCAACACTGAAGCTTTCTTT	CASSLYQGNTEAFF
-	TRBV4-2	TRBJ2-4	-	TGTGCCAGCAGCCAAGATGGACAGAACCAAAACATTCAGTACTTC	CASSQDGQNQNIQYF
TRBD1	TRBV7-9	TRBJ2-7	-	TGTGCCAGCACCACGGCCGGGACAGGGATCTACGAGCAGTACTTC	CASTTAGTGIYEQYF
TRBD1	TRBV4-3	TRBJ1-1	few	TGCGCCAGCAGCCAAGCGGGTCCAGGGGGCGGATCTGAAGCTTTCTTT	CASSQAGPGGGSEAFF
-	TRBV6-5	TRBJ1-3	-	TGTGCCAGCAAATTAGGGCGGGACTCTGGAAACACCATATATTTT	CASKLGRDSGNTIYF
TRBD2	TRBV6-5	TRBJ2-7	-	TGTGCCAGCAGTTCGCGGACTAGCGGGTACTACGAGCAGTACTTC	CASSSRTSGYYEQYF
-	TRBV12-5	TRBJ2-4	-	TGTGCTAGTGCTCTACCGGGAGAAGCCAAAAACATTCAGTACTTC	CASALPGEAKNIQYF
-	TRBV5-5	TRBJ1-1	-	TGTGCCAGCAGCTCTACAGGGTCCTTT	CASSSTGSF
TRBD1	TRBV6-5	TRBJ1-5	few	TGTGCCAGCAGTCTACGGTCAGGGGGCGGTCAGCCCCAGCATTTT	CASSLRSGGGQPQHF
-	TRBV9	TRBJ1-3	-	TGTGCCAGCAGCGCTACAGGGCTGAACTCTGGAAACACCATATATTTT	CASSATGLNSGNTIYF
-	TRBV9	TRBJ1-2	-	TGTGCCAGCAGCGTAGCGACAACGGGATCCTACGGCTACACCTTC	CASSVATTGSYGYTF
-	TRBV7-6	TRBJ2-1	-	TGTGCCAGCAGCTTAGGGAGAGGGAACAATGAGCAGTTCTTC	CASSLGRGNNEQFF
-	TRBV5-1	TRBJ2-3	once	TGCGCCAGCAGCCTAGCGTTGGGTGATACGCAGTATTTT	CASSLALGDTQYF
-	TRBV5-1	TRBJ2-1	-	TGCGCCAGCAGCTTGGTCGGGGGGCCGGGTGAGCAGTTCTTC	CASSLVGGPGEQFF
-	TRBV5-1	TRBJ2-7	once	TGCGCCAGCAGCTTGGGGGGCGCGGACGAGCAGTACTTC	CASSLGGADEQYF
-	TRBV29-1	TRBJ1-3	-	TGCAGCGTTGAAGATCTCAACACCATATATTTT	CSVEDLNTIYF
TRBD2	TRBV4-3	TRBJ2-7	-	TGCGCCAGCAGCCAAGAAGCGGGGTTCGCCACGTACGAGCAGTACTTC	CASSQEAGFATYEQYF
-	TRBV19	TRBJ1-2	once	TGTGCCAGTAGTCGGGGTCGGACCTATGGCTACACCTTC	CASSRGRTYGYTF
TRBD1	TRBV5-1	TRBJ1-4	-	TGCGCCAGCAGCTTAAACCCCCAGGGGGCTAATGAAAAACTGTTTTTT	CASSLNPQGANEKLFF
-	TRBV7-9	TRBJ2-5	-	TGTGCCAGCAGCTTAAGAGGGAATCAAGAGACCCAGTACTTC	CASSLRGNQETQYF
-	TRBV5-4	TRBJ1-1	-	TGTGCCAGCAGCCTAGAGTCCTTTGGCACTGAAGCTTTCTTT	CASSLESFGTEAFF
TRBD2	TRBV2	TRBJ2-3	-	TGTGCCGGTGGGACTAGCGGGGGCACAGATACGCAGTATTTT	CAGGTSGGTDTQYF